This T cell receptor (beta chain) was profiled in a study of cytomegalovirus exposure and HLA in healthy donors. The PCR employed 60 Vbeta primers together with 13 Jbeta primers. Measured with immunoSEQ multiplex PCR; TCRdb has only the in-frame clones, and not every one. This table has 65,000 to 100,000 clones, roughly 80% appearing once. The V gene's germline CDR1 is GTSNPN and CDR2 SVGIG (reference sequence). The CDR3 is 10 residues long. Trimming stripped 5 bases from V and 3 bases from J, with 5 bases between. This clonotype was sampled from a woman aged 40 to 55 in good health and CMV-seropositive. What was sequenced was PBMCs. The V and J genes are TRBV30 and TRBJ2-7, with D possibly being TRBD2 (5 bases). This chain's CDR3 is CAWGSYEQYF. Written as DNA, the CDR3 is TGTGCCTGGGGGAGCTACGAGCAGTACTTC.